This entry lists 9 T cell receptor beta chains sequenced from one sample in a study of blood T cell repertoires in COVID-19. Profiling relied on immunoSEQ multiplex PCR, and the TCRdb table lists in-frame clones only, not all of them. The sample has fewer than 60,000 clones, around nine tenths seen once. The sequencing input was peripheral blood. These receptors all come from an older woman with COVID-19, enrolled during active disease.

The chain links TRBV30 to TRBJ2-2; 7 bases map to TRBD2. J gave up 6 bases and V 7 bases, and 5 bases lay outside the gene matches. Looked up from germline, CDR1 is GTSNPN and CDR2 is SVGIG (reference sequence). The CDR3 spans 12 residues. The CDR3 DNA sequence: TGTGCCTCTAGGGAGGGTCCCGGGGAGCTGTTTTTT. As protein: CASREGPGELFF.

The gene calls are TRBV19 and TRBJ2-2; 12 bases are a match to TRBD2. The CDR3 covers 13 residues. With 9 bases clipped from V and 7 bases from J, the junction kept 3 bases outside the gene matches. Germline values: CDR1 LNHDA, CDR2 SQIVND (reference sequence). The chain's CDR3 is CASRLAGVGELFF. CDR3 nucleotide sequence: TGTGCCAGCCGACTAGCGGGAGTCGGGGAGCTGTTTTTT.

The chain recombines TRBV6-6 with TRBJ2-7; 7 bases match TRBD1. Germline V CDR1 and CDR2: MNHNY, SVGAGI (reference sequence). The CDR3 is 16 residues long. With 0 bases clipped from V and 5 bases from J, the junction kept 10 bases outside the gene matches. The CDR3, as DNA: TGTGCCAGCAGTTACTCGATGGGGTCAGGGGGACACGAGCAGTACTTC. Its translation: CASSYSMGSGGHEQYF.

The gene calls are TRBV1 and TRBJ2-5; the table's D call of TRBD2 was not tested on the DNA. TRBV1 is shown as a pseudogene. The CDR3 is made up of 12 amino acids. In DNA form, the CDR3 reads TGCACCAGCAGCATGACTAGCGGTATTATCAACTTC. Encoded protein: CTSSMTSGIINF.

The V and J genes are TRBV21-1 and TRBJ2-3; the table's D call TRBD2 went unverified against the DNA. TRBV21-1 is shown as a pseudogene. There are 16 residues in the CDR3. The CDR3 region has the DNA TGTGCCAGCAGCAAAGGGCCGGGACTAGCGGCAGATACGCAGTATTTT. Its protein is CASSKGPGLAADTQYF.

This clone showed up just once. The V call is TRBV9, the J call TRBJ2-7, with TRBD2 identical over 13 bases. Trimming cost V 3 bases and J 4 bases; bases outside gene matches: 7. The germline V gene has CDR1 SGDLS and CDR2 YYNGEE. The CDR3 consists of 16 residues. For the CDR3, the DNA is TGTGCCAGCAGCGGAAGTTTGACTAGCGGGAGGTACGAGCAGTACTTC. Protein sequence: CASSGSLTSGRYEQYF.

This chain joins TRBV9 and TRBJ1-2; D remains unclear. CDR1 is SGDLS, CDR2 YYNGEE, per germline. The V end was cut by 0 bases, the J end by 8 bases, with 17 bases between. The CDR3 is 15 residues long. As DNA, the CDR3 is TGTGCCAGCAGCGTAGAACCGGTCCTTCCGCGCGGCTACACCTTC. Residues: CASSVEPVLPRGYTF.

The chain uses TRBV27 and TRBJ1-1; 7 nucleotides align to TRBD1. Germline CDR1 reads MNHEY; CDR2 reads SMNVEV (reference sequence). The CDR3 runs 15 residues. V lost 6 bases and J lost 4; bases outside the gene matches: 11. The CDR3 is CASRVTTGFGTEAFF. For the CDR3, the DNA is TGTGCCAGCAGGGTGACGACAGGGTTTGGCACTGAAGCTTTCTTT.

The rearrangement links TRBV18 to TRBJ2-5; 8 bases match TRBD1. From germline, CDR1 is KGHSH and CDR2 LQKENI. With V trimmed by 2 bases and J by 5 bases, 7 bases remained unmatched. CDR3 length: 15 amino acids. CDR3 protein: CASSPGGQGTETQYF. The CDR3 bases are TGTGCCAGCTCACCAGGAGGACAGGGCACGGAGACCCAGTACTTC.